Below, 8 T cell receptor beta chains from the same sample are listed, as sequenced in a study of blood T cell repertoires in COVID-19. Profiled with immunoSEQ multiplex PCR; TCRdb holds only in-frame clones, not every one. The sample yields a few hundred thousand clones, around 90% seen once. The sample comprised peripheral blood. These receptors originate from an elderly man with acute or convalescent COVID-19.

On this clone: The DNA is omitted, as the CDR3 cannot be located on it reliably, and the CDR3 follows TCRdb's listing. The CDR3 spells CASSQGPWDRTWLHLRYDYTF. The chain has TRBV14 and TRBJ1-2; the D call of TRBD1 is as the table states it, not checked on the DNA. The CDR3 comprises 21 residues, both ends counted. Germline V lookup: CDR1 SGHDN, CDR2 FVKESK.

This clone was detected a few times. The V call is TRBV19, the J call TRBJ2-7; D might be TRBD1 (6 bases). The V end lost 7 bases, the J end lost 2 bases, and 18 bases lay between the germline ends. This CDR3 contains 15 residues. Per the germline V gene, CDR1 is LNHDA and CDR2 is SQIVND (reference sequence). CDR3 in amino acids: CASNTGTNTPYEQYF. The CDR3 nucleotides read TGTGCCAGTAACACCGGGACAAATACCCCCTACGAGCAGTACTTC.

The DNA of the CDR3 is TGTGCCATCAGTGAGTCCAGCAGGGACATTCAGTACTTC. Protein: CAISESSRDIQYF. The V and J genes are TRBV10-3 and TRBJ2-4, with a weak D call TRBD1 (5 bases). V was cut by 0 bases and J by 8 bases, with 8 bases left in between. The CDR3 spans 13 residues. CDR1 is ENHRY and CDR2 is SYGVKD in the germline V gene.

This chain uses TRBV10-3 with TRBJ1-2, with TRBD1 matching 7 bases. Unmatched junction bases numbered 10, after V lost 8 bases and J lost 1 base. The CDR3 spans 15 residues. Germline loops: CDR1 ENHRY, CDR2 SYGVKD. CDR3 protein: CAIARDRNVNYGYTF. DNA for the CDR3: TGTGCCATCGCCCGGGACAGAAACGTTAACTATGGCTACACCTTC.

The V and J genes are TRBV5-4 and TRBJ2-5, with 10 positions matching TRBD2. The CDR3 covers 14 residues. From germline, CDR1 is SGHNT and CDR2 YYREEE (reference sequence). The junction had 5 bases not matched to a gene; V was cut back by 5 bases and J by 4 bases. DNA of the CDR3: TGTGCCAGCAGTCAGATAGCGGGAGGAGAGACCCAGTACTTC. Residues: CASSQIAGGETQYF. The full variable domain, completed using reference TRBV5-4 and TRBJ2-5, is ETGVTQSPTHLIKTRGQQVTLRCSSQSGHNTVSWYQQALGQGPQFIFQYYREEENGRGNFPPRFSGLQFPNYSSELNVNALELDDSALYLCASSQIAGGETQYFGPGTRLLVL.

The gene calls are TRBV4-3 and TRBJ1-5; 11 bases map to TRBD1. V lost 1 base and J lost 6; bases outside the gene matches: 2. CDR3 length: 15 residues. Germline V CDR1 and CDR2: LGHNA, YSLEER. In nucleotides, the CDR3 is TGCGCCAGCAGCCAAGGGACAGGGGGCCTTCAGCCCCAGCATTTT. Protein product: CASSQGTGGLQPQHF.

This clone was found a few times. This CDR3 is CASSPDISYEQYF. CDR3 sequence (DNA): TGTGCCAGTAGCCCAGACATCTCCTACGAGCAGTACTTC. The chain has TRBV19 and TRBJ2-7; D not certain. Trimming shortened V by 6 bases and J by 0 bases, and 9 bases separated the two germline ends. The CDR3 sequence is 13 residues long. Germline CDR1 LNHDA, CDR2 SQIVND (reference sequence). Variable domain in full (rest from reference TRBV19 and TRBJ2-7): DGGITQSPKYLFRKEGQNVTLSCEQNLNHDAMYWYRQDPGQGLRLIYYSQIVNDFQKGDIAEGYSVSREKKESFPLTVTSAQKNPTAFYLCASSPDISYEQYFGPGTRLTVT.

The CDR3 coding sequence is TGTGCCAGCAGTGCAGCGTGGAACACTGAAGCTTTCTTT. This encodes CASSAAWNTEAFF. The chain links TRBV6-4 to TRBJ1-1; D gene uncertain. This CDR3 is built from 13 residues. Deletions cut 4 bases from V and 1 base from J, with 7 bases between. Germline V gene data show CDR1 as MRHNA and CDR2 as SNTAGT.